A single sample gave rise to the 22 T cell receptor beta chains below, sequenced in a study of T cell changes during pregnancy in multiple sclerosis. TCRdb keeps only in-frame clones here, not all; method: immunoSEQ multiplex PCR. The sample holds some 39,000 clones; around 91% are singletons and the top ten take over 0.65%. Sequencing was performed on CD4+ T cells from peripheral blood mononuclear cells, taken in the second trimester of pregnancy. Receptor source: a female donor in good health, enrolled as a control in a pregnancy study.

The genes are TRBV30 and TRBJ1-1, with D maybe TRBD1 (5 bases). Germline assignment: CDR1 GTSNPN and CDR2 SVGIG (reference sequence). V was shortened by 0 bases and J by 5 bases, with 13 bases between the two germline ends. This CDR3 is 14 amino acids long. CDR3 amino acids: CAWSVGQGETEAFF. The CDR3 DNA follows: TGTGCCTGGAGTGTAGGTCAGGGTGAGACTGAAGCTTTCTTT.

CDR3 residues: CASSLGGAKNIQYF. CDR3 nucleotides: TGTGCCAGCAGTCTAGGAGGGGCCAAAAACATTCAGTACTTC. The chain links TRBV6-5 to TRBJ2-4, with a weak D call TRBD2 (6 bases). The germline V gene has CDR1 MNHEY and CDR2 SVGAGI. V gave up 5 bases and J gave up 1 base, with 9 bases separating them. This CDR3 is 14 amino acids long.

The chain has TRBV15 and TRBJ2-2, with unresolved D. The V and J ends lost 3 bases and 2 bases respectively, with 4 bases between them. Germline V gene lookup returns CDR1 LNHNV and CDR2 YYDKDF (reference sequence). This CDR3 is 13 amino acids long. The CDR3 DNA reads TGTGCCACCAGCAGGAGTAACACCGGGGAGCTGTTTTTT. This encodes CATSRSNTGELFF. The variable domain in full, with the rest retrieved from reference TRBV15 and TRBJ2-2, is DAMVIQNPRYQVTQFGKPVTLSCSQTLNHNVMYWYQQKSSQAPKLLFHYYDKDFNNEADTPDNFQSRRPNTSFCFLDIRSPGLGDTAMYLCATSRSNTGELFFGEGSRLTVL.

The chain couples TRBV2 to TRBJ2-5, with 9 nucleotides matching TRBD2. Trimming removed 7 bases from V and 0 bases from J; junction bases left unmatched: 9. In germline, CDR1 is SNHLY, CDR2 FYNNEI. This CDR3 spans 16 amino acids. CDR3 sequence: CASMGGLAGYQETQYF. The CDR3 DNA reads TGTGCCAGCATGGGTGGGCTAGCGGGGTACCAAGAGACCCAGTACTTC.

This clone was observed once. CDR3 sequence reads: CASSLYPPSGGTTDTQYF. The CDR3 nucleotides read TGTGCCAGCAGCTTATACCCCCCTAGCGGGGGTACCACAGATACGCAGTATTTT. V gene TRBV7-3 combines with J gene TRBJ2-3, with 10 positions matching TRBD2. Trimming took 2 bases from V and 2 from J; bases not matched to a gene: 10. From germline, CDR1 is SGHTA and CDR2 FQGTGA. The CDR3 is made up of 18 amino acids.

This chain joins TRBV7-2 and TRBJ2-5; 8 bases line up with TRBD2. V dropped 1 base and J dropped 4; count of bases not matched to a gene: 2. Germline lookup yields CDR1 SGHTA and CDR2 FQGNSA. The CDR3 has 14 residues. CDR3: CASSLGLAGETQYF. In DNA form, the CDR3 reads TGTGCCAGCAGCTTAGGGCTAGCGGGAGAGACCCAGTACTTC.

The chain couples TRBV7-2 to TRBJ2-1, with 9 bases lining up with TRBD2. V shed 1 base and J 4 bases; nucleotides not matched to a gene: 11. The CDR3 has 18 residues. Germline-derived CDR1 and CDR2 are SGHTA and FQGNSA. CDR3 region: CASSLVGGASGVYNEQFF. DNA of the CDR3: TGTGCCAGCAGCTTAGTAGGGGGGGCTAGCGGGGTTTACAATGAGCAGTTCTTC.

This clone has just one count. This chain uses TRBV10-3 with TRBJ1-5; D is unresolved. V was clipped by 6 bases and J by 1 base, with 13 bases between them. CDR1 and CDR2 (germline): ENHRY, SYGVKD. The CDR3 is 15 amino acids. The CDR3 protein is CAISPADLSNQPQHF. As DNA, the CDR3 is TGTGCCATCAGCCCGGCGGACTTGAGCAATCAGCCCCAGCATTTT.

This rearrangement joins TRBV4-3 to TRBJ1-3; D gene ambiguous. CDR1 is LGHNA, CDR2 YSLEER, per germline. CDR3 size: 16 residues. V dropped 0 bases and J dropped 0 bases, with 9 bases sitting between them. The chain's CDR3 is CASSQDRGDSGNTIYF. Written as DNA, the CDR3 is TGCGCCAGCAGCCAAGATCGCGGTGACTCTGGAAACACCATATATTTT.

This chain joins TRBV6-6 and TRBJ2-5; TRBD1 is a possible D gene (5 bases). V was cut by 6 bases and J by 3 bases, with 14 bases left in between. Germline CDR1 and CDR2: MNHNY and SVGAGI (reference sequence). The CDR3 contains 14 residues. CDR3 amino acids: CASSRQHSKETQYF. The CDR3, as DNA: TGTGCCAGCAGCCGACAGCATTCCAAAGAGACCCAGTACTTC.

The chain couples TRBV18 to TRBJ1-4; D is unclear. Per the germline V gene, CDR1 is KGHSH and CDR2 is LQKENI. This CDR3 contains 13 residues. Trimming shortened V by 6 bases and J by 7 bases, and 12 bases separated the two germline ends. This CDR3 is CASSRVEIEKLFF. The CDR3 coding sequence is TGTGCCAGCTCGAGAGTTGAAATTGAAAAACTGTTTTTT. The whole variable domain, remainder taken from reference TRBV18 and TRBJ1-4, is NAGVMQNPRHLVRRRGQEARLRCSPMKGHSHVYWYRQLPEEGLKFMVYLQKENIIDESGMPKERFSAEFPKEGPSILRIQQVVRGDSAAYFCASSRVEIEKLFFGSGTQLSVL.

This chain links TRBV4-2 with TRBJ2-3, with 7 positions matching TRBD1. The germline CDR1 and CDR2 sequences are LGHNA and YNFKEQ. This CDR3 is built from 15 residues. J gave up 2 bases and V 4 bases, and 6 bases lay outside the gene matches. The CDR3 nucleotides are TGTGCCAGCAGCCCTCGACAGGGCTACACAGATACGCAGTATTTT. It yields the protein CASSPRQGYTDTQYF.

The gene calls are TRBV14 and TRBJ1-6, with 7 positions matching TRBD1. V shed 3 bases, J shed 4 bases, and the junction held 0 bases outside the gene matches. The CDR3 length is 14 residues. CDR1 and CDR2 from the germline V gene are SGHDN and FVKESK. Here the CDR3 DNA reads TGTGCCAGCAGCCACAGGGGGTATAATTCACCCCTCCACTTT. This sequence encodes CASSHRGYNSPLHF.

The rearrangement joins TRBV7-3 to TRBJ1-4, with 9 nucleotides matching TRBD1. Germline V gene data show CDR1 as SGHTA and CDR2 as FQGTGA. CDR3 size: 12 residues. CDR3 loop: CAFDRGYEKLFF. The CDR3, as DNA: TGTGCTTTCGACAGGGGGTATGAAAAACTGTTTTTT.

The CDR3 reads CASSGGLSNEKLFF. In DNA form, the CDR3 reads TGTGCCAGCAGTGGCGGCCTATCTAATGAAAAACTGTTTTTT. J is TRBJ1-4 and V is TRBV7-2; D gene unclear. The CDR3 is made up of 14 amino acids. Germline-derived CDR1 and CDR2 are SGHTA and FQGNSA. V shed 6 bases and J shed 3 bases, with 11 bases lying between them. The variable domain in full, completed from reference TRBV7-2 and TRBJ1-4, reads GAGVSQSPSNKVTEKGKDVELRCDPISGHTALYWYRQSLGQGLEFLIYFQGNSAPDKSGLPSDRFSAERTGGSVSTLTIQRTQQEDSAVYLCASSGGLSNEKLFFGSGTQLSVL.

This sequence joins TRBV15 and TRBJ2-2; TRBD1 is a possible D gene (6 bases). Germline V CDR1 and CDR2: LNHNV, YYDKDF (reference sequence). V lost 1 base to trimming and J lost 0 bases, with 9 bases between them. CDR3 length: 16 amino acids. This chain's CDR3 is CATSRGQVANTGELFF. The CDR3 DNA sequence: TGTGCCACCAGCAGAGGACAGGTAGCGAACACCGGGGAGCTGTTTTTT.

The CDR3 DNA reads TGTGCCAGCAGTGGAGAGCCGCGGGGTAATTCACCCCTCCACTTT. This translates into CASSGEPRGNSPLHF. This rearrangement joins TRBV9 to TRBJ1-6; D is unresolved. V shed 5 bases and J shed 6 bases, with 15 bases lying between them. This CDR3 has 15 residues. From germline, CDR1 is SGDLS and CDR2 YYNGEE.

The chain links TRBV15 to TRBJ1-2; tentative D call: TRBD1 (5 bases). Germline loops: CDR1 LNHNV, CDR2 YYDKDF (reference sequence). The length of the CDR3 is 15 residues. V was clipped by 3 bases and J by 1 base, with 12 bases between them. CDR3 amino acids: CATSSGHRYNYGYTF. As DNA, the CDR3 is TGTGCCACCAGCAGCGGACATAGGTATAACTATGGCTACACCTTC.

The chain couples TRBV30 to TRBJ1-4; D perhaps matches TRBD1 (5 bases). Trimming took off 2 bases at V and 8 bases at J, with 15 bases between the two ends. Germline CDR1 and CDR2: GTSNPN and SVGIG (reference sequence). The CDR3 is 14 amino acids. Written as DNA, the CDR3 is TGTGCCTGGAGTCCGGGGGGGAGGCGGGAAAAACTGTTTTTT. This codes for CAWSPGGRREKLFF.

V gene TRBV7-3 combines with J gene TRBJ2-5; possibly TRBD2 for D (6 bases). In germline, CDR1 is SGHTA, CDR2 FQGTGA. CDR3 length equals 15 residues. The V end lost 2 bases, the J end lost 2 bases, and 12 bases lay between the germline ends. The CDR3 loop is CASSLGGKGQETQYF. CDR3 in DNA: TGTGCCAGCAGCTTAGGCGGGAAAGGGCAAGAGACCCAGTACTTC.

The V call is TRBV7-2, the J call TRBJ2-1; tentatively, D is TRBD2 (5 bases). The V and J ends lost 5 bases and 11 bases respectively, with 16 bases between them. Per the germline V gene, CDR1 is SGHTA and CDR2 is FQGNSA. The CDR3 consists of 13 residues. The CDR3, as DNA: TGTGCCAGCAGCCCAAGTGCGACGGGAAAGCAGTTCTTC. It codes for CASSPSATGKQFF.

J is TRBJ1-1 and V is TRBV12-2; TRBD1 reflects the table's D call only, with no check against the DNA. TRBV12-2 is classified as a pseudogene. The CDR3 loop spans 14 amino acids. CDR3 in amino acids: CASRPRQGVTEAFF. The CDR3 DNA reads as TGTGCAAGTCGCCCCCGACAGGGAGTCACTGAAGCTTTCTTT.